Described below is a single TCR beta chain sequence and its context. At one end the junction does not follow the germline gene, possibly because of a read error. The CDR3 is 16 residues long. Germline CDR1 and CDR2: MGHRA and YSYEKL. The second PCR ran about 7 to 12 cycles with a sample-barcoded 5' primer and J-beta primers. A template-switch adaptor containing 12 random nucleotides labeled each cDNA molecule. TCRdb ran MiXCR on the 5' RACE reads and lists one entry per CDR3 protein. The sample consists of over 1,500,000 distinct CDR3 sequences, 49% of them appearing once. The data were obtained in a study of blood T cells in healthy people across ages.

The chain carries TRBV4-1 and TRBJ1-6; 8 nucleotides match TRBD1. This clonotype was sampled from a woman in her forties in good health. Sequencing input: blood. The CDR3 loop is CASSQEDRVKGSPLHF. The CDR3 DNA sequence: TGCGCTAGCAGCCAAGAGGACAGGGTAAAGGGTTCACCCCTCCACTTT.